The 25 T cell receptor beta chains listed next were all sequenced from one sample in a study of response to subunit inactivated influenza vaccine. Via MiXCR, TCRdb re-called the RT-PCR reads, giving one row per CDR3 protein. The sample includes about 480,000 distinct CDR3 sequences, approximately 10% seen only once; the top ten take approximately 12%. The source material was PBMCs from blood, sampled around seven weeks after vaccination. These receptor sequences come from a man aged 50-60 years who received an inactivated influenza vaccine.

The genes are TRBV24-1 and TRBJ2-1; TRBD2 matches at 9 bases. The length of the CDR3 is 19 residues. After removal of 3 bases from V and 2 bases from J, the junction contained 13 bases not matched to a gene. CDR1 is KGHDR and CDR2 is SFDVKD in the germline V gene. The CDR3, as DNA: TGTGCCACCAGTGATCCGAGCGGGAGGACGGATAGCGCCTACAATGAGCAGTTCTTC. Translated: CATSDPSGRTDSAYNEQFF.

Only a few counts were recorded for this clonotype. The rearrangement joins TRBV2 to TRBJ2-2, with 7 bases matching TRBD2. The CDR3 extends over 14 amino acids. Germline lookup yields CDR1 SNHLY and CDR2 FYNNEI. The junction had 1 base not matched to a gene; V was cut back by 1 base and J by 5 bases. CDR3 bases: TGTGCCAGCAGTGAAGGGACTAGAACCGGGGAGCTGTTTTTT. Its translation is CASSEGTRTGELFF. The full variable domain, completed using reference TRBV2 and TRBJ2-2, is EPEVTQTPSHQVTQMGQEVILRCVPISNHLYFYWYRQILGQKVEFLVSFYNNEISEKSEIFDDQFSVERPDGSNFTLKIRSTKLEDSAMYFCASSEGTRTGELFFGEGSRLTVL.

In this sample, this clonotype turned up many times. Sequence at one end of the junction differs from germline and may be a read error. The J gene is TRBJ2-1, the V gene TRBV14; 7 bases agree with TRBD2. Germline V CDR1 and CDR2: SGHDN, FVKESK. This CDR3 region has 16 residues. Here the CDR3 reads CASSQDVGGNFNEQFF. CDR3 in DNA: TGTGCCAGCAGCCAAGATGTGGGAGGGAATTTCAATGAACAGTTCTTC. Looking up the rest from reference TRBV14 and TRBJ2-1 gives the full variable domain: EAGVTQFPSHSVIEKGQTVTLRCDPISGHDNLYWYRRVMGKEIKFLLHFVKESKQDESGMPNNRFLAERTGGTYSTLKVQPAELEDSGVYFCASSQDVGGNFNEQFFGPGTRLTVL.

The chain combines TRBV20-1 with TRBJ2-6; the D gene is possibly TRBD2 (6 bases). Looked up from germline, CDR1 is DFQATT and CDR2 is SNEGSKA (reference sequence). The CDR3 contains 17 residues. Trimming removed 6 bases from V and 0 bases from J, with 18 bases in between. CDR3 sequence reads: CSAPGRTEDSGANVLTF. CDR3 nucleotide sequence: TGCAGTGCCCCGGGGAGGACGGAGGACTCTGGGGCCAACGTCCTGACTTTC.

A few counts support this clonotype. The chain recombines TRBV20-1 with TRBJ2-5, with TRBD2 matching 8 bases. Germline V gene data show CDR1 as DFQATT and CDR2 as SNEGSKA (reference sequence). The CDR3 loop spans 15 amino acids. The J segment lost 2 bases and the V segment lost 1 base, leaving 6 bases of the junction unmatched. CDR3 in DNA: TGCAGTGCTAGAGTTGCTAGCGGGCTACAAGAGACCCAGTACTTC. The encoded protein is CSARVASGLQETQYF.

This clonotype was detected a few times. The V gene is TRBV6-5, the J gene TRBJ2-3; the D is unclear. CDR3 size: 18 residues. CDR1 is MNHEY and CDR2 is SVGAGI in the germline V gene. V lost 2 bases and J 1 base, leaving 19 bases between the germline ends. Here the CDR3 DNA reads TGTGCCAGCAGTTACAGGCTCCCTACCCTAAGGGGCACAGATACGCAGTATTTT. Translated: CASSYRLPTLRGTDTQYF.

Only a few counts were recorded for this clonotype. This chain connects TRBV5-1 to TRBJ2-2, with D hard to call. CDR1 is SGHRS and CDR2 is YFSETQ in the germline V gene. The CDR3 covers 14 residues. V shed 10 bases and J shed 0 bases, with 13 bases lying between them. The CDR3 DNA reads as TGCGCCTCCTGGCCCAATACGAACACCGGGGAGCTGTTTTTT. It codes for CASWPNTNTGELFF. Full variable domain (missing parts from reference TRBV5-1 and TRBJ2-2): KAGVTQTPRYLIKTRGQQVTLSCSPISGHRSVSWYQQTPGQGLQFLFEYFSETQRNKGNFPGRFSGRQFSNSRSEMNVSTLELGDSALYLCASWPNTNTGELFFGEGSRLTVL.

The chain is built from TRBV6-1 and TRBJ2-3; TRBD1 agrees at 8 bases. J lost 4 bases, V lost 8 bases, and 8 bases had no gene match. Germline V gene lookup returns CDR1 MNHNS and CDR2 SASEGT. The CDR3 runs 14 residues. CDR3 sequence: CASDQGARADTQYF. CDR3 nucleotides: TGTGCCAGCGACCAGGGGGCAAGGGCAGATACGCAGTATTTT.

Comment on this clonotype: With a much larger clone just one base away, this may be a read error. The chain combines TRBV2 with TRBJ2-1, with no clear D. Per germline, CDR1 SNHLY and CDR2 FYNNEI. The CDR3 covers 9 residues. Here the CDR3 reads CASSALKNF. CDR3 DNA sequence: TGTGCCAGCAGTGCTCTAAAGAACTTC. Filled out from reference TRBV2 and TRBJ2-1, the complete variable domain reads EPEVTQTPSHQVTQMGQEVILRCVPISNHLYFYWYRQILGQKVEFLVSFYNNEISEKSEIFDDQFSVERPDGSNFTLKIRSTKLEDSAMYFCASSALKNFGPGTRLTVL.

This clonotype was found a few times. The chain uses TRBV7-2 and TRBJ2-7; 13 bases line up with TRBD2. Losses at the gene ends were 5 bases for V and 3 bases for J; bases not matched to a gene: 7. The germline CDR1 and CDR2 sequences are SGHTA and FQGNSA. This CDR3 has 16 residues. The CDR3 DNA is TGTGCCAGCAGCCCGAGCAGACTAGCGGGAGGCTACGAGCAGTACTTC. Translation gives CASSPSRLAGGYEQYF.

The table lists this clonotype with a few counts. The chain combines TRBV20-1 with TRBJ1-2, with a tentative D call TRBD1 (6 bases). The V gene lost 1 base and the J gene lost 7 bases, with 13 bases spanning the gap. Germline values: CDR1 DFQATT, CDR2 SNEGSKA (reference sequence). The CDR3 runs 13 residues. CDR3 bases: TGCAGTGCTAGAGGGCAGGGGAAAATTGGCTACACCTTC. It yields the protein CSARGQGKIGYTF.

This clonotype was counted only a few times. V is TRBV3-1 and J is TRBJ2-4; D is perhaps TRBD1 (5 bases). Germline V gene lookup returns CDR1 LGHDT and CDR2 YNNKEL (reference sequence). The CDR3 sequence is 14 residues long. V was cut by 5 bases and J by 1 base, with 9 bases left in between. The chain's CDR3 is CASSEGVAKNIQYF. The CDR3 nucleotides are TGTGCCAGCAGCGAAGGGGTGGCCAAAAACATTCAGTACTTC.

This clonotype was found many times. The chain employs TRBV12-3 or TRBV12-4 and TRBJ1-1; D possibly corresponds to TRBD1 (5 bases). This CDR3 is built from 13 residues. V was clipped by 4 bases and J by 11 bases, with 17 bases between them. The CDR3 DNA is TGTGCCAGCAGTTGGGGCATCAGGGTCTCGGCTTTCTTT. It translates to CASSWGIRVSAFF.

This clonotype was seen ten or more times. The J gene is TRBJ2-7, the V gene TRBV10-3; D is unclear. Trimming stripped 4 bases from V and 6 bases from J, with 7 bases between. The germline V gene encodes CDR1 ENHRY and CDR2 SYGVKD. There are 11 residues in the CDR3. The CDR3 sequence: CAISVRSEQYF. Here the CDR3 DNA reads TGTGCCATCAGTGTACGGTCCGAGCAGTACTTC.

This clonotype was detected a few times. V usage is TRBV6-1 and J usage is TRBJ1-4, with D unclear. This CDR3 has 12 residues. CDR1 MNHNS and CDR2 SASEGT come from the germline V gene. The germline V and J ends were trimmed by 7 bases and 7 bases, with 10 bases remaining between them. The CDR3 is CASTNNPEKLFF. CDR3 coding DNA: TGTGCCAGCACAAACAATCCTGAAAAACTGTTTTTT.

Ten or more counts support this clonotype. The rearrangement joins TRBV7-9 to TRBJ1-4; no clear D gene. Per germline, CDR1 SEHNR and CDR2 FQNEAQ (reference sequence). This CDR3 has 13 residues. The V end lost 8 bases, the J end lost 0 bases, and 7 bases lay between the germline ends. The CDR3 DNA reads TGTGCCAGCGATTTTGCAACTAATGAAAAACTGTTTTTT. Protein product: CASDFATNEKLFF.

The table lists this clonotype with many counts. The chain joins TRBV7-2 to TRBJ2-1; 9 nucleotides line up with TRBD2. Trimming cost V 5 bases and J 8 bases; bases outside gene matches: 13. The CDR3 contains 16 residues. Germline CDR1 SGHTA, CDR2 FQGNSA. DNA of the CDR3: TGTGCCAGCAGCAGAATGACGGCGGGGGGGCCCTATGAGCAGTTCTTC. This gives the protein CASSRMTAGGPYEQFF.

This clonotype was counted only a few times. The chain employs TRBV11-2 and TRBJ1-6; tentative D call: TRBD1 (5 bases). The length of the CDR3 is 15 residues. V gave up 2 bases and J gave up 9 bases, with 14 bases separating them. CDR1 is SGHAT and CDR2 is FQNNGV in the germline V gene. As DNA, the CDR3 is TGTGCCAGCAGCTTAACTCAGGGCGGCCGTTCACCCCTCCACTTT. It encodes CASSLTQGGRSPLHF. Complete variable domain (other parts from reference TRBV11-2 and TRBJ1-6): EAGVAQSPRYKIIEKRQSVAFWCNPISGHATLYWYQQILGQGPKLLIQFQNNGVVDDSQLPKDRFSAERLKGVDSTLKIQPAKLEDSAVYLCASSLTQGGRSPLHFGNGTRLTVT.

The rearrangement uses TRBV10-2 and TRBJ2-1; no definite D call. The V and J ends lost 2 bases and 7 bases respectively, with 9 bases between them. The CDR3 totals 13 residues. CDR1 is WSHSY and CDR2 is SAAADI in the germline V gene. The CDR3 DNA reads as TGCGCCAGCAGTGAGCCCAACATGAATGAGCAGTTCTTC. It yields the protein CASSEPNMNEQFF.

This clonotype was seen a handful of times. The rearrangement joins TRBV6-5 to TRBJ2-3; weak D call: TRBD2 (5 bases). Germline loops: CDR1 MNHEY, CDR2 SVGAGI. The CDR3 extends over 16 amino acids. Trimming pared 2 bases from V and 0 bases from J, leaving 12 bases between. The CDR3 loop is CASSYGLAASTDTQYF. The DNA for the CDR3 is TGTGCCAGCAGTTACGGGCTAGCTGCTAGCACAGATACGCAGTATTTT.

This clonotype has more than one count but fewer than ten. CDR3 in DNA: TGTGCCACCAGCAGAGATGCATCCGGGACAGGGCTCAACGAGCAGTACTTC. Translation gives CATSRDASGTGLNEQYF. The chain carries TRBV15 and TRBJ2-7; 9 nucleotides match TRBD1. The germline V gene encodes CDR1 LNHNV and CDR2 YYDKDF (reference sequence). The J segment lost 5 bases and the V segment lost 0 bases, leaving 11 bases of the junction unmatched. The CDR3 has 17 residues.

This clonotype was detected many times. The chain employs TRBV12-3 or TRBV12-4 and TRBJ2-2, with D unclear. This CDR3 has 15 residues. The ends were cut back, 2 bases at V and 6 bases at J, with 13 bases in the middle. As DNA, the CDR3 is TGTGCCAGCAGTTTATCCGCTCTACACGCCGGGGAGCTGTTTTTT. Protein sequence: CASSLSALHAGELFF.

This chain connects TRBV20-1 to TRBJ2-7, with 9 nucleotides matching TRBD2. In germline, CDR1 is DFQATT, CDR2 SNEGSKA (reference sequence). Unmatched junction bases numbered 3, after V lost 3 bases and J lost 0 bases. The CDR3 has 14 amino acids. The CDR3 nucleotides read TGCAGTGCTAGCGGTAGCGGGAGCTCCTACGAGCAGTACTTC. This codes for CSASGSGSSYEQYF.

The chain combines TRBV29-1 with TRBJ2-2, with 8 bases aligning to TRBD1. CDR1 is SQVTM and CDR2 is ANQGSEA in the germline V gene. The J segment lost 4 bases and the V segment lost 6 bases, leaving 7 bases of the junction unmatched. This CDR3 region has 14 residues. CDR3 DNA: TGCAGCGTGGCGTCGGGACAGGTCACCGGGGAGCTGTTTTTT. It translates to CSVASGQVTGELFF.

This chain connects TRBV7-2 to TRBJ2-2; 14 nucleotides line up with TRBD2. CDR1 is SGHTA and CDR2 is FQGNSA in the germline V gene. J gave up 6 bases and V 6 bases, and 6 bases lay outside the gene matches. The CDR3 has 16 residues. The CDR3 sequence is CASRPPGLAGAGELFF. Written as DNA, the CDR3 is TGTGCCAGCAGACCACCGGGACTAGCGGGAGCCGGGGAGCTGTTTTTT.